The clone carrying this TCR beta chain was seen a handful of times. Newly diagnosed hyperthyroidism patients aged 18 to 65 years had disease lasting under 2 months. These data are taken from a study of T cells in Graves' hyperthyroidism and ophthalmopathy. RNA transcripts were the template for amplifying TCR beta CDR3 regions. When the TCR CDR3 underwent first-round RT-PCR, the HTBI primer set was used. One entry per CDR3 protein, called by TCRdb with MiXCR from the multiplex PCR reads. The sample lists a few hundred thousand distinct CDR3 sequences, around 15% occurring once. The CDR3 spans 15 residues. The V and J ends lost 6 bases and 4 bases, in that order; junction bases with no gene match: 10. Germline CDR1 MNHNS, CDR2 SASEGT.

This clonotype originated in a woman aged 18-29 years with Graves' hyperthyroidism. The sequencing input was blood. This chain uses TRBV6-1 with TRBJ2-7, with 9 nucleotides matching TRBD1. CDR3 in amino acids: CASSPTGGAPYEQYF. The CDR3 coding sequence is TGTGCCAGCAGCCCCACAGGGGGCGCCCCTTACGAGCAGTACTTC.